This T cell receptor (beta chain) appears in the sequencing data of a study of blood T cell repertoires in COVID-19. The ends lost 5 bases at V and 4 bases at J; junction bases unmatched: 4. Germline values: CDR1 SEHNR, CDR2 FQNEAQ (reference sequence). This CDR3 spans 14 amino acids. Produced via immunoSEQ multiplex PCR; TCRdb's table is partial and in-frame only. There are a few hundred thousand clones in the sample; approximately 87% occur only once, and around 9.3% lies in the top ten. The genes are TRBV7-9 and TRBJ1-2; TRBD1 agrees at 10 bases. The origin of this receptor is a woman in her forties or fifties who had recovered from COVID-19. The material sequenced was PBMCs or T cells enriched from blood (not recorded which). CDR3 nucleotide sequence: TGTGCCAGCAGCCAAGGGACAGGGGTCTATGGCTACACCTTC. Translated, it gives CASSQGTGVYGYTF.